This TCR beta chain was obtained from a study of T cells in Graves' hyperthyroidism and ophthalmopathy. Study overall: Peripheral blood was obtained at initial diagnosis, preceding any treatment.

Study results and caveats: Ophthalmopathy, which appeared later, was predicted by the model a median about 6.8 months before onset. Blood also showed most of the thyroid clonotypes that were expanded above 0.001.

This CDR3 spans 16 amino acids. Germline V gene sequence: CDR1 DFQATT, CDR2 SNEGSKA (reference sequence). J lost 5 bases, V lost 0 bases, and 9 bases had no gene match. The CDR3 regions of TCR beta were amplified from RNA transcripts. A first-round RT-PCR of the TCR CDR3 used the HTBI primer set. TCRdb re-derived calls from the multiplex PCR reads in MiXCR, one entry per CDR3 protein. The data contain around 690,000 distinct CDR3 sequences, roughly 17% of them singletons. This clonotype was seen ten or more times. Its antigen is not known. The sequencing input was blood. The TCR was taken from a middle-aged man with Graves' hyperthyroidism. The chain carries TRBV20-1 and TRBJ2-3; TRBD2 aligns across 9 bases. CDR3 amino acids: CSARERLAGWIDTQYF. CDR3 nucleotides: TGCAGTGCTAGAGAACGTCTAGCGGGATGGATAGATACGCAGTATTTT.